This TCR beta chain was found in a study of cytomegalovirus exposure and HLA in healthy donors (dated by TCRdb to about 2017). For context, the study as a whole: The 670 or so repertoires of the first cohort and the roughly 120 validation repertoires were produced on the same platform, according to a later analysis. To predict cytomegalovirus infection status, the study combined high-throughput TCR immunosequencing, statistical association of individual TCRs with disease status, and machine learning. Besides the first cohort of about 730 subjects, a separate validation cohort made up of over 100 different subjects was used. The study aimed to test whether signatures of past pathogen exposure could be identified by cataloging public T cell receptors. Overall results and qualifications from the work: The study gave a list of more than 150 TCR beta chains associated with cytomegalovirus. Across donors, most TCR sequences were observed very rarely, whereas some public TCRs were present in many individuals. The classifier was reported to diagnose cytomegalovirus status with high specificity and sensitivity in both the original cohort and the validation cohort. In vitro tests confirmed that a few of the cytomegalovirus-associated TCR beta chains recognize cytomegalovirus antigens. The validation cohort had no HLA typing available for a later analysis, so co-occurrence within that cohort was assessed over all 120 repertoires. In a later analysis, TCRs clustered in the first cohort were found to also tend to co-occur in the roughly 130 validation repertoires, with approximately 95% of cluster scores above 0. The authors suggested that the approach could potentially be extended to other disease states and immunological phenotypes.

Libraries were made using the immunoSEQ multiplex PCR assay. On the study's bioinformatics: A statistical classification framework was developed to diagnose cytomegalovirus status using the catalog of TCR beta chain sequences. TCRdb took over this immuneACCESS table, retaining in-frame rearrangements with V and J assigned. Such tables are incomplete; in checked studies, under half of the missing clones stem from an unresolved V gene, and the remainder is unexplained. The V and J calls and clone size come from that table; D and trimming were worked out from the DNA. This sample lists about 98,000 clones; more than 85% were detected once. The leading ten clones occupy approximately 6.3% of the sample. Separate from the approximately 700-subject first cohort, the validation cohort of roughly 120 subjects was the group to which the donors belonged. The CDR3, cysteine through phenylalanine, is 15 amino acids long. Just CDR3 DNA is preserved here, 45 bases in frame from base 1. Based on the germline V gene, the CDR1 and CDR2 sequences are MNHEY and SVGAGI. V loses 5 bases, J loses 0 bases, and the germline ends lie 11 bases apart.

In the case of this clone: The antigen it recognizes is unknown. No much larger clonotype is one base removed from it; base qualities were not supplied.

The specimen was PBMCs. This TCR derives from a young man in good health and CMV-seropositive. Recombination joined TRBV6-5 with TRBJ2-1, and the D gene may be TRBD2, 6 bases matching. The nucleotide sequence reads as follows: TGTGCCAGCAGTCCTAGACTAGTCTCCTACAATGAGCAGTTCTTC. Translated, it reads CASSPRLVSYNEQFF.